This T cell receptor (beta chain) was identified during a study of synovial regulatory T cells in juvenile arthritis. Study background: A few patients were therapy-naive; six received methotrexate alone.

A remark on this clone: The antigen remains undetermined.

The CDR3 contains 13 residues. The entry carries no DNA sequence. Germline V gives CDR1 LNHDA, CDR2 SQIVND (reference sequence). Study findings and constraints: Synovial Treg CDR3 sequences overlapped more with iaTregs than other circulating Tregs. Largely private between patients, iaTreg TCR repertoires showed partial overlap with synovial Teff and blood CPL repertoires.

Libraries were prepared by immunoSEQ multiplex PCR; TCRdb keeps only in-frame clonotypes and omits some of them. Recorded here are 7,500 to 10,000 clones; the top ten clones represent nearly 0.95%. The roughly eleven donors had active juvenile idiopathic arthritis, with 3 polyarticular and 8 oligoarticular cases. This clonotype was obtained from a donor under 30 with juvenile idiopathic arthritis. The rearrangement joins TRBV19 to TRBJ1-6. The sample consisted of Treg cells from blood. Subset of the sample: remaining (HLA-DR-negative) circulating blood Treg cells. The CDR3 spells CASKGTRNLALHF.